The TCR beta chain under discussion was sequenced for a study of blood T cell repertoires in COVID-19. Looking at the study overall: Researchers got acute and convalescent COVID-19 samples from the United States, Italy and Spain. The analysed material was cDNA or gDNA that came from T cells, B-cell-depleted T cells, or PBMCs.

Enrolled during active infection, Seattle patients were then followed longitudinally. In the source study's methods: Amplification with reference gene primers provided the estimates of nucleated cell counts. TCRdb keeps only in-frame clones here, not all; method: immunoSEQ multiplex PCR. That table gives V, J and clone size, and the DNA gave D and trimming. The sample lists 150,000 to 200,000 clones; roughly three quarters were seen once. The J segment lost 7 bases and the V segment lost 4 bases, leaving 7 bases of the junction unmatched. This CDR3 comprises 16 residues. Germline V gives CDR1 SGHDT, CDR2 YYEEEE.

The receptor was derived from a woman between 40 and 50 years old with COVID-19, enrolled during active disease. Sample: peripheral blood. V and J are TRBV5-6 and TRBJ2-2; 13 bases match TRBD2. The CDR3 DNA reads as TGTGCCAGCAGCATCGGGACTAGCGGGGTGATCGGGGAGCTGTTTTTT. Protein product: CASSIGTSGVIGELFF.